The clone carrying this T cell receptor (beta chain) is a singleton in its sample. The CDR3 is made up of 15 amino acids. With 3 bases clipped from V and 2 bases from J, the junction kept 3 bases outside the gene matches. CDR1 is GTSNPN, CDR2 SVGIG, per germline (reference sequence). The table came from immunoSEQ multiplex PCR; TCRdb's copy has only in-frame clones and leaves some out. The sample holds some 110,000 clones, approximately 90% seen once. This entry is derived from a study of T cell changes during pregnancy in multiple sclerosis. The starting material was peripheral blood, obtained in the third trimester of pregnancy. The rearrangement links TRBV30 to TRBJ1-4; 10 nucleotides line up with TRBD1. The clonotype originates from a female donor with multiple sclerosis, enrolled in a pregnancy study. The CDR3, as DNA: TGTGCCTGGAGCCTGGGACAGGGGACTAATGAAAAACTGTTTTTT. It translates to CAWSLGQGTNEKLFF.